The 21 T cell receptor beta chains reported below all come from one sample, sequenced in a study of vaccination effects on CD4 cells after COVID-19 (dated 2022 in TCRdb). The antigens of these receptors remain unknown. In the ViraFEST assay, PBMC were stimulated with viral peptide pools, and antigen-specific CD4+ T cell clonotypes were then identified by expansion using TCR sequencing. After less than 13 days of culture, CD4+ T cells were isolated with the EasySep CD4+ T cell isolation kit. The absence of prior SARS-CoV-2 infection in healthy vaccine recipients was confirmed by negative nucleocapsid antibodies before and after vaccination. Preparation of the library involved the immunoSEQ multiplex PCR assay. Not all clones reach the TCRdb copy of this immuneACCESS table, which keeps in-frame sequences only. Checked studies attribute under half of the gap to unresolved V genes and leave the rest unexplained. A total of tens of thousands of clones appear in this sample, less than 85% of them only once. Of the sample, around 2.8% is held by the ten largest clones.

The sequenced sample was CD4+ T cells from PBMCs cultured with HCoV-NL63 spike peptides, obtained before COVID-19 vaccination. This specimen's cell subset or site label, per the study, means: HCoV-NL63 spike overlapping peptide pool stimulation. All receptors come from a human donor who received a COVID-19 vaccine.

The chain uses TRBV6-2 or TRBV6-3 and TRBJ2-7; 9 bases fit TRBD1. With 3 bases clipped from V and 5 bases from J, the junction kept 11 bases outside the gene matches. The CDR3 is made up of 16 amino acids. The germline V gene has CDR1 MNHEY and CDR2 SVGEGT. The CDR3 sequence is CASSYRPGTGTNEQYV. The CDR3 nucleotides are TGTGCCAGCAGTTATCGACCCGGGACAGGGACGAACGAGCAGTACGTC.

The rearrangement joins TRBV6-1 to TRBJ1-2, with 7 bases aligning to TRBD1. Germline V gene data show CDR1 as MNHNS and CDR2 as SASEGT. The ends lost 1 base at V and 3 bases at J; junction bases unmatched: 8. This CDR3 comprises 16 residues. CDR3 sequence (DNA): TGTGCCAGCAGTGAAGTACCCCGACAGGGCTACTATGGCTACACCTTC. This encodes CASSEVPRQGYYGYTF.

The chain joins TRBV19 to TRBJ2-3; D gene ambiguous. Germline-derived CDR1 and CDR2 are LNHDA and SQIVND (reference sequence). The CDR3 spans 13 residues. Deletions cut 8 bases from V and 0 bases from J, with 9 bases between. The CDR3 DNA reads as TGTGCCAGTCTGTCCCCGAGCACAGATACGCAGTATTTT. This translates into CASLSPSTDTQYF.

The rearrangement joins TRBV2 to TRBJ1-2, with D unresolved. V was trimmed by 2 bases and J by 8 bases, leaving 15 bases between them. The V gene's germline CDR1 is SNHLY and CDR2 FYNNEI. The CDR3 is 14 amino acids. In nucleotides, the CDR3 is TGTGCCAGCAGTGAAAGTCACGGGGTTGGCGGCTACACCTTC. This sequence encodes CASSESHGVGGYTF.

The V gene is TRBV7-8, the J gene TRBJ1-5; no definite D call. V was trimmed by 5 bases and J by 3 bases, leaving 5 bases between them. CDR1 SGHVS and CDR2 FQNEAQ come from the germline V gene. This CDR3 comprises 12 residues. The CDR3 DNA follows: TGTGCCAGCAGCCTACTCAATCAGCCCCAGCATTTT. This translates into CASSLLNQPQHF.

The rearrangement uses TRBV28 and TRBJ2-1; 11 bases fit TRBD1. The CDR3 length is 16 residues. The ends lost 3 bases at V and 4 bases at J; junction bases unmatched: 5. Per germline, CDR1 MDHEN and CDR2 SYDVKM. DNA of the CDR3: TGTGCCAGCAGTTTGTCCGGGACAGGGGGTTACAATGAGCAGTTCTTC. Its protein product is CASSLSGTGGYNEQFF.

In its sample, this clone was seen once. This chain connects TRBV2 to TRBJ2-5, with D possibly being TRBD2 (6 bases). The CDR3 is 15 amino acids. Per germline, CDR1 SNHLY and CDR2 FYNNEI. V was cut by 10 bases and J by 0 bases, with 18 bases left in between. In DNA, the CDR3 is TGTGCCACCCAGTTAGGGGACTTGTACCAAGAGACCCAGTACTTC. Translation: CATQLGDLYQETQYF.

The chain has TRBV16 and TRBJ1-5, with D hard to call. The V and J ends lost 2 bases and 0 bases respectively, with 17 bases between them. From germline, CDR1 is KGHSY and CDR2 FQNENV. The CDR3 loop spans 18 amino acids. CDR3: CASSQRVMTLASNQPQHF. In nucleotides, the CDR3 is TGTGCCAGCAGCCAAAGAGTCATGACACTGGCTAGCAATCAGCCCCAGCATTTT.

This sequence joins TRBV30 and TRBJ2-5; 11 bases are a match to TRBD2. The CDR3 consists of 14 residues. V was pared by 4 bases and J by 4 bases, with 5 bases of the junction left unmatched. Germline V gives CDR1 GTSNPN, CDR2 SVGIG (reference sequence). CDR3 nucleotides: TGTGCCTGGAAGTTTCTAGCGGGGGGAGAGACCCAGTACTTC. Its translation: CAWKFLAGGETQYF.

The J gene is TRBJ1-5, the V gene TRBV4-1; 8 nucleotides line up with TRBD1. The V segment lost 6 bases and the J segment 2 bases; nucleotides outside the gene matches: 9. Germline V CDR1 and CDR2: MGHRA, YSYEKL. The CDR3 has 16 amino acids. DNA of the CDR3: TGCGCCAGCAGACGAGCGACAGGGGATGGCAATCAGCCCCAGCATTTT. Translating it yields CASRRATGDGNQPQHF.

This chain joins TRBV11-2 and TRBJ2-7; TRBD1 matches at 9 bases. Per germline, CDR1 SGHAT and CDR2 FQNNGV. V trimming: 5 bases; J trimming: 5 bases; junction bases outside the gene matches: 4. CDR3 length: 13 amino acids. Here the CDR3 reads CASSRTGVHEQYV. CDR3 coding DNA: TGTGCCAGCAGCCGGACAGGGGTGCACGAGCAGTACGTC.

The chain employs TRBV7-3 and TRBJ2-3; TRBD2 might be the D (6 bases). CDR3 length: 14 amino acids. V lost 5 bases and J lost 4, with 13 bases in between. Germline CDR1 SGHTA, CDR2 FQGTGA. The CDR3 DNA is TGTGCCAGCAGCACCGGGGGTACCTCAGATACGCAGTATTTT. Translating it yields CASSTGGTSDTQYF.

This rearrangement joins TRBV5-8 to TRBJ2-5, with TRBD1 as a possible D gene (6 bases). This CDR3 spans 17 amino acids. Germline loops: CDR1 SGHTS, CDR2 YDEGEE. Trimming took 1 base from V and 5 from J, leaving 21 bases between them. The DNA of the CDR3 is TGTGCCAGCAGCTTGAACCGGGGACATATGGTTTCGGAGACCCAGTACTTC. As protein: CASSLNRGHMVSETQYF.

This clone was counted only a few times. This chain links TRBV30 with TRBJ1-5; D uncertain. V lost 2 bases and J 3 bases, leaving 8 bases between the germline ends. CDR3 length: 13 residues. Germline V gene sequence: CDR1 GTSNPN, CDR2 SVGIG (reference sequence). The DNA of the CDR3 is TGTGCCTGGAGTCCCCAGCACAATCAGCCCCAGCATTTT. Amino acid sequence: CAWSPQHNQPQHF.

V and J are TRBV19 and TRBJ1-1; D possibly corresponds to TRBD1 (6 bases). This CDR3 spans 13 amino acids. Trimming left V 5 bases short and J 1 base short, with 8 bases between. Germline CDR1 is LNHDA and CDR2 is SQIVND (reference sequence). The CDR3 region is CASSRTENTEAFF. The CDR3 bases are TGTGCCAGTAGTCGGACAGAGAACACTGAAGCTTTCTTT.

The V call is TRBV29-1, the J call TRBJ2-1, with 7 bases lining up with TRBD2. This CDR3 comprises 14 residues. Germline V gives CDR1 SQVTM, CDR2 ANQGSEA. V dropped 5 bases and J dropped 1; count of bases not matched to a gene: 5. The CDR3: CSVRLAESYNEQFF. CDR3 nucleotides: TGCAGCGTTCGACTAGCCGAATCCTACAATGAGCAGTTCTTC.

Only a few counts were recorded for this clone. The chain combines TRBV5-6 with TRBJ1-2; possible D gene TRBD1, 5 bases. The CDR3 runs to 15 residues. Deletions cut 7 bases from V and 3 bases from J, with 19 bases between. Germline V lookup: CDR1 SGHDT, CDR2 YYEEEE. The CDR3 spells CASHRVPGGDYGYTF. As DNA, the CDR3 is TGTGCCAGCCACCGGGTTCCTGGGGGGGACTATGGCTACACCTTC.

This clone was counted between two and nine times. The chain uses TRBV28 and TRBJ1-1, with TRBD1 as a possible D gene (6 bases). The CDR3 runs to 15 residues. Trimming removed 6 bases at V and 1 base at J, with 15 bases between. Looked up from germline, CDR1 is MDHEN and CDR2 is SYDVKM. In DNA, the CDR3 is TGTGCCAGCAGACTTCGGGACACTGCGAACACTGAAGCTTTCTTT. This translates into CASRLRDTANTEAFF.

The chain recombines TRBV2 with TRBJ2-7; 10 bases fit TRBD2. CDR1 is SNHLY, CDR2 FYNNEI, per germline. Trimming at V came to 8 bases and at J to 4 bases, leaving 14 bases not matched to a gene. This CDR3 spans 16 amino acids. The chain's CDR3 is CASLGEAGGPLYEQYV. DNA of the CDR3: TGTGCCAGCTTGGGCGAAGCGGGGGGGCCTCTTTACGAGCAGTACGTC.

This sequence joins TRBV19 and TRBJ2-2, with 10 positions matching TRBD2. The length of the CDR3 is 19 residues. Germline trimming cut 4 bases from V and 1 base from J; bases unmatched to any gene: 12. Germline lookup yields CDR1 LNHDA and CDR2 SQIVND (reference sequence). CDR3 DNA: TGTGCCAGTAGTACGCCTCAGGAACTAGCGGGGATGAACACCGGGGAGCTGTTTTTT. It translates to CASSTPQELAGMNTGELFF.

This clone was picked up a small number of times. The chain uses TRBV6-5 and TRBJ2-7; the match to TRBD1 covers 9 bases. From germline, CDR1 is MNHEY and CDR2 SVGAGI. Trimming removed 7 bases from V and 3 bases from J; junction bases left unmatched: 7. CDR3 size: 14 residues. CDR3 protein: CASTLGTGLYEQYV. Here the CDR3 DNA reads TGTGCCAGCACGCTCGGGACAGGGCTCTACGAGCAGTACGTC.